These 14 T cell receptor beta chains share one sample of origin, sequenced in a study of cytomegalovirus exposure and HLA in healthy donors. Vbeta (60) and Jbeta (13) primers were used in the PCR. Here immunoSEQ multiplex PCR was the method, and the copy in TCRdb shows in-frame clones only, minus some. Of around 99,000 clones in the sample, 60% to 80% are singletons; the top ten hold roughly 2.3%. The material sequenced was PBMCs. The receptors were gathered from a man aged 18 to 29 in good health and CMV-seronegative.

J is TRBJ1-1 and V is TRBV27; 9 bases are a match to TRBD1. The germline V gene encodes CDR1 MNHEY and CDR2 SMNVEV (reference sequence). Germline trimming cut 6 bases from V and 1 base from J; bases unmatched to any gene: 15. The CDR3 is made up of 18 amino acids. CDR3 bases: TGTGCCAGCAGCCGCATAACCCGGGACAGGGAGGGGAACACTGAAGCTTTCTTT. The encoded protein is CASSRITRDREGNTEAFF.

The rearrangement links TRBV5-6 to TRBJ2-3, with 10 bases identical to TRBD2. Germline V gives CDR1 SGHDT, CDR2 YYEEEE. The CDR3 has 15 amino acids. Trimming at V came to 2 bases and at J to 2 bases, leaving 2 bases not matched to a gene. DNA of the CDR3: TGTGCCAGCAGCTTAGCGGGGGGGCACACAGATACGCAGTATTTT. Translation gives CASSLAGGHTDTQYF.

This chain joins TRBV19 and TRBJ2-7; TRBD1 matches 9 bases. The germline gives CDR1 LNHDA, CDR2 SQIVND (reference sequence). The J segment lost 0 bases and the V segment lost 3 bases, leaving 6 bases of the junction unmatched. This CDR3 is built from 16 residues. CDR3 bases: TGTGCCAGTAGTATCCTCGGGACAGGGAGCTCCTACGAGCAGTACTTC. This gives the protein CASSILGTGSSYEQYF.

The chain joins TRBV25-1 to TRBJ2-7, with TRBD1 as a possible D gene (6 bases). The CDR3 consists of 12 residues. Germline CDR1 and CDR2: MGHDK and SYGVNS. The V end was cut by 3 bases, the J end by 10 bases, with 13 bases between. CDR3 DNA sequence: TGTGCCAGCAGTGATTTCGGACAGTTACAGTACTTC. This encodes CASSDFGQLQYF.

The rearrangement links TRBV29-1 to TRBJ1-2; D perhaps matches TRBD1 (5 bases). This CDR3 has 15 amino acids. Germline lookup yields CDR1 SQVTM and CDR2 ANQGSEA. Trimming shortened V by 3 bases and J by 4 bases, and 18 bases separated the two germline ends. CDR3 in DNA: TGCAGCGTTGAGGAGTTACAGGAGTATTTCTATGGCTACACCTTC. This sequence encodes CSVEELQEYFYGYTF.

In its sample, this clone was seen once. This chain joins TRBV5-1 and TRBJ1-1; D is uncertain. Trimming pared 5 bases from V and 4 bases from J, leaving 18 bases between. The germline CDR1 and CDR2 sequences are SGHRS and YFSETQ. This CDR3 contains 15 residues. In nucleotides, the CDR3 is TGCGCCAGCAGTCCAGAGACACCCAGAGCCACTGAAGCTTTCTTT. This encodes CASSPETPRATEAFF.

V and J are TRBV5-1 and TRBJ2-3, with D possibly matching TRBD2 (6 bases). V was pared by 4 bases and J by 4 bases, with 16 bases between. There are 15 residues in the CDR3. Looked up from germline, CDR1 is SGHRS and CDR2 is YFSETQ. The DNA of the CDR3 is TGCGCCAGCAGCGGGGACGGGGGTAGAGCAGATACGCAGTATTTT. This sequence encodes CASSGDGGRADTQYF.

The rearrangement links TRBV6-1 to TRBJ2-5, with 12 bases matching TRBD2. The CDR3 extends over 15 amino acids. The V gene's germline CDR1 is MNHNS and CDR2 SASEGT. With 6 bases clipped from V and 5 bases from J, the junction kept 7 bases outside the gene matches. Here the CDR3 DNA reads TGTGCCAGCAGGAAGGCCGGGACTAGCGGGGAGACCCAGTACTTC. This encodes CASRKAGTSGETQYF.

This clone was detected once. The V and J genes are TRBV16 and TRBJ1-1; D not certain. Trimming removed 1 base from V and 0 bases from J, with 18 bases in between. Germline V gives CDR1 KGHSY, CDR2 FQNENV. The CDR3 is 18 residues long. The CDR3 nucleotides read TGTGCCAGCAGCCAATTGAGGGCAGGCTCCATCATGAACACTGAAGCTTTCTTT. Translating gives CASSQLRAGSIMNTEAFF.

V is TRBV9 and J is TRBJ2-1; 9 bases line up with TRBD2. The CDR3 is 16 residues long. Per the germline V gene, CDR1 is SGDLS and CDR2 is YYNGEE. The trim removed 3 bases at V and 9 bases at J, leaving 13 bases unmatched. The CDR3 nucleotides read TGTGCCAGCAGCGCCGTGAGCGGGGGGCCGGGGATTGAGCAGTTCTTC. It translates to CASSAVSGGPGIEQFF.

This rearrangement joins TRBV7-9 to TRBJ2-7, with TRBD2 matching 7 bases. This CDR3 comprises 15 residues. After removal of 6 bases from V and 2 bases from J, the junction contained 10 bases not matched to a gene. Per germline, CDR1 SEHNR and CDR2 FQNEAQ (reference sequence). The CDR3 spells CASRQDGGIAYEQYF. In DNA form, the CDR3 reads TGTGCCAGCAGACAGGACGGGGGGATAGCCTACGAGCAGTACTTC.

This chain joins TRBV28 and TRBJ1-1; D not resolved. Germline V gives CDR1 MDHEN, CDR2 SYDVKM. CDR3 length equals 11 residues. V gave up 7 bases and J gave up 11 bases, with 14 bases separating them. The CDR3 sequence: CASTMGTGAFF. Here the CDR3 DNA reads TGTGCCAGCACCATGGGAACGGGGGCTTTCTTT.

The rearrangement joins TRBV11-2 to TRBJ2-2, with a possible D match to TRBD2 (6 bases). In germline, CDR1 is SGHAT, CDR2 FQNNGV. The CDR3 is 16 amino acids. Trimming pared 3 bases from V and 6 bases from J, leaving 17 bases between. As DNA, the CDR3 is TGTGCCAGCAGCTTTGGGGGAGGCTCCGGACCCGGGGAGCTGTTTTTT. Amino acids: CASSFGGGSGPGELFF.

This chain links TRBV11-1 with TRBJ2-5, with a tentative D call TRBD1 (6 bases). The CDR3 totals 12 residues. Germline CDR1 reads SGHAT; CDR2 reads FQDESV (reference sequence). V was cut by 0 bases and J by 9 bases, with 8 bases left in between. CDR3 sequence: CASSLAQGSQYF. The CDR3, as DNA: TGTGCCAGCAGCTTAGCTCAGGGGTCCCAGTACTTC.